The rows below give T cell receptor beta chains drawn from one sample of a study of blood T cell repertoires in COVID-19. Produced via immunoSEQ multiplex PCR; TCRdb's table is partial and in-frame only. The sample comprises about 130,000 clones, 74% of which are singletons, and roughly 5% rests with the top ten. Sequenced input: peripheral blood. The receptors stem from a man in his fifties or sixties with acute or convalescent COVID-19. Both conserved end residues are part of each CDR3.

V gene	J gene	CDR3 protein
TRBV12-5	TRBJ1-5	CASGGPGLVGGPQHF
TRBV6-5	TRBJ2-1	CASRERDTLGNEQFF
TRBV6-5	TRBJ2-7	CASSRTSGASEQYF
TRBV12-3/TRBV12-4	TRBJ2-2	CAGCHTNTGELFF
TRBV19	TRBJ1-1	CASSRYQGGTEAFF
TRBV19	TRBJ1-1	CASSITRNTEAFF
TRBV3-1/TRBV3-2	TRBJ2-1	CASSGSGTGYNEQFF
TRBV30	TRBJ1-1	CAWSVEGANTEAFF
TRBV5-1	TRBJ1-1	CASSLNPGTEAFF
TRBV7-2	TRBJ2-7	CASSQGSGGASYEQYF
TRBV24-1	TRBJ2-2	CATSDAPGQGPWTGELFF
TRBV19	TRBJ2-7	CASSAGGYEQYF